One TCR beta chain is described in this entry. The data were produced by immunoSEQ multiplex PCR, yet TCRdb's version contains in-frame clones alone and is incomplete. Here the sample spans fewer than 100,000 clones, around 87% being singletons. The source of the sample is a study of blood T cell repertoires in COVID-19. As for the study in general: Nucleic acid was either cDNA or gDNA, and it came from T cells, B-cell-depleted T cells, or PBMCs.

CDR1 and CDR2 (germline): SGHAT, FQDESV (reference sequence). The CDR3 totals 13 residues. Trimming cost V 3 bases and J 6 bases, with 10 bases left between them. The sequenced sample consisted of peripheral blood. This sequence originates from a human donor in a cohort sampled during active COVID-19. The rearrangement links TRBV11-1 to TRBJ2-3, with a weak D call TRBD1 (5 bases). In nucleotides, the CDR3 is TGTGCCAGCAGCTTGACATACAGGGATACGCAGTATTTT. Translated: CASSLTYRDTQYF. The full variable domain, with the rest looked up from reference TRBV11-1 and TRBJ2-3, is EAEVAQSPRYKITEKSQAVAFWCDPISGHATLYWYRQILGQGPELLVQFQDESVVDDSQLPKDRFSAERLKGVDSTLKIQPAELGDSAMYLCASSLTYRDTQYFGPGTRLTVL.